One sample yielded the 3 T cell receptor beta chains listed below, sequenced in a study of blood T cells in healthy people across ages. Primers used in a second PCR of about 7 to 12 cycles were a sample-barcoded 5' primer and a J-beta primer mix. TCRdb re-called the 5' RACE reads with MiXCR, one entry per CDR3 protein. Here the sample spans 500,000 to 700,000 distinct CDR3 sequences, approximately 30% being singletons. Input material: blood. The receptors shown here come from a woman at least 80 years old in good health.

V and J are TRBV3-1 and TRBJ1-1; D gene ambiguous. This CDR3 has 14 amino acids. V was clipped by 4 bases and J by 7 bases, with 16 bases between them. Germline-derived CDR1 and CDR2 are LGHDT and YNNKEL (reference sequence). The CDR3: CASSPYPGRREAFF. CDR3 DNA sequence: TGTGCCAGCAGCCCTTATCCGGGTCGGCGTGAAGCTTTCTTT.

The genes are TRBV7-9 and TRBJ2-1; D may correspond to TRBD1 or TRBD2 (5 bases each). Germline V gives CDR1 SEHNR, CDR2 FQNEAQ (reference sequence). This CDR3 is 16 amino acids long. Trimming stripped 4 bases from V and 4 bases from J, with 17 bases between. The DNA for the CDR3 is TGTGCCAGCAGCTACCACCCCGGGACGGATTACAATGAGCAGTTCTTC. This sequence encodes CASSYHPGTDYNEQFF.

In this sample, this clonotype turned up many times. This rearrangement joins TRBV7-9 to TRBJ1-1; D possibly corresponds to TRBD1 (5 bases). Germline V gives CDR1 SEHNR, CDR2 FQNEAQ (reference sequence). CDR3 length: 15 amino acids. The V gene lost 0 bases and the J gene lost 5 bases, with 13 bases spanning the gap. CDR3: CASSLAKPTATEAFF. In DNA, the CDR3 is TGTGCCAGCAGCTTAGCGAAACCGACAGCGACTGAAGCTTTCTTT.